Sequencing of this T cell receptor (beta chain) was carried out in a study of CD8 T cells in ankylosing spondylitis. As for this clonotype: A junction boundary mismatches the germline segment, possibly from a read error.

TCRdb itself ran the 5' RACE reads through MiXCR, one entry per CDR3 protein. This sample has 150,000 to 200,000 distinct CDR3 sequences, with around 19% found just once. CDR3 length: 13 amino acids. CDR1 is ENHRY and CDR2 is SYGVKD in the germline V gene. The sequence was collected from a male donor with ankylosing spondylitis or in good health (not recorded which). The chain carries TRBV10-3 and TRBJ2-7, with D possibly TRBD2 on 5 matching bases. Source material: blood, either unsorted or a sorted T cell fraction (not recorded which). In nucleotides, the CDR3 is TGTGCCATCAGCGAGTCGAGGGACTACGAGCAGTACTTC. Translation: CAISESRDYEQYF.